The T cell receptor (beta chain) described here comes from a study of early T cells in non-severe SARS-CoV-2 infection. Whole-study context: Chains stayed unpaired after sequencing of bulk RNA from unsorted whole blood.

TCRdb used MiXCR to reprocess the 5' RACE reads, holding one entry per CDR3 protein. Of 15,000 to 25,000 distinct CDR3 sequences detected, roughly 4.4% appear once; the ten largest clones hold about 7.2%. Overall study results and limits: Anti-spike CD8 responses were favored by VDJdb matching, which missed private and CD4 specificities.

This clonotype occurred many times. Its antigen is as yet unknown. The sequenced sample consisted of whole blood. The clonotype was recovered from an adult who was a healthcare worker with PCR-confirmed SARS-CoV-2 infection or an uninfected control (not recorded which).

In nucleotides, the CDR3 is TGTGCCAGCAGCTTGAGCAGGCTATTCAATCAGCCCCAGCATTTT. Encoded protein: CASSLSRLFNQPQHF. This chain joins TRBV5-6 and TRBJ1-5, with D hard to call. The CDR3 consists of 15 residues. Germline CDR1 is SGHDT and CDR2 is YYEEEE. V was clipped by 1 base and J by 3 bases, with 11 bases between them.